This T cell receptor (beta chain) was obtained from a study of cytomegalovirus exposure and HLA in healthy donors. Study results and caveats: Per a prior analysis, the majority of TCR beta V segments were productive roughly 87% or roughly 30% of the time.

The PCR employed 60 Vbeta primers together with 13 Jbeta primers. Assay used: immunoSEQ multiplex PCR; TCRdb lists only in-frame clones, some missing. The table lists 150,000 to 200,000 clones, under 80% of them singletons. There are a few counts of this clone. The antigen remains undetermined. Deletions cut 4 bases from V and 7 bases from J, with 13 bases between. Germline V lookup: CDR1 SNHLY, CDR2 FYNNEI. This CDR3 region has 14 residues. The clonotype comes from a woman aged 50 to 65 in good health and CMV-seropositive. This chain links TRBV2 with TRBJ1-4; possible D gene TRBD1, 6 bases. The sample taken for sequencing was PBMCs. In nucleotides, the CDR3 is TGTGCCAGCAGTGTCTCGCGGGGGCTTGAAAAACTGTTTTTT. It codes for CASSVSRGLEKLFF.